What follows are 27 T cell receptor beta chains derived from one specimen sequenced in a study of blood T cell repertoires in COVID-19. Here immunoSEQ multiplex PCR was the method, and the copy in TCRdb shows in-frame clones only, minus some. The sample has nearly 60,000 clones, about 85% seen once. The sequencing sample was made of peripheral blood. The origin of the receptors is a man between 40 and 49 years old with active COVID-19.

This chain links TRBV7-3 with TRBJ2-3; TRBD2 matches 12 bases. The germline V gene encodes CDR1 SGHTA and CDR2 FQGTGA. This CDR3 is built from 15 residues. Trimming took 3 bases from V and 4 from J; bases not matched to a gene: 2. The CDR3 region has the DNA TGTGCCAGCAGCTTTGCTAGCGGGAGGGCAGATACGCAGTATTTT. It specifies CASSFASGRADTQYF.

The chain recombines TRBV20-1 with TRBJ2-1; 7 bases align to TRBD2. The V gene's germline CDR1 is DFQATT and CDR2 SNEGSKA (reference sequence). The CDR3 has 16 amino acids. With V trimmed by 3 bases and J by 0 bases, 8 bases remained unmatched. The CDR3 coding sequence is TGCAGTGCTAGTGATGCGGGAGTGAGCTCCTACAATGAGCAGTTCTTC. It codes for CSASDAGVSSYNEQFF.

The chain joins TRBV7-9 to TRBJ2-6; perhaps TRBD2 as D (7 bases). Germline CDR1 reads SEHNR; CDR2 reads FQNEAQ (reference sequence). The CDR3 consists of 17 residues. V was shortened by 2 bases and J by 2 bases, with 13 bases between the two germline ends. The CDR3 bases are TGTGCCAGCAGCTTAAGAGGGGGAGGGACTGGGGCCAACGTCCTGACTTTC. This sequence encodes CASSLRGGGTGANVLTF.

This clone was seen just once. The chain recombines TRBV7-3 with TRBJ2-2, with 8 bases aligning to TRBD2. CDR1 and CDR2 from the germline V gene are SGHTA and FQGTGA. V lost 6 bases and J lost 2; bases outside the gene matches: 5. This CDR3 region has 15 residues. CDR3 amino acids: CASRSGGANTGELFF. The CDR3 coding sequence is TGTGCCAGCAGATCCGGGGGGGCTAACACCGGGGAGCTGTTTTTT.

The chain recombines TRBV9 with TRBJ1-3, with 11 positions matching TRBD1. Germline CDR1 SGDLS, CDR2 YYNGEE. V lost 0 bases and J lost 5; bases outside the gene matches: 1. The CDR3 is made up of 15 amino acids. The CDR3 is CASSVGTGGRNTIYF. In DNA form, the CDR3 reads TGTGCCAGCAGCGTAGGGACAGGGGGCAGAAACACCATATATTTT.

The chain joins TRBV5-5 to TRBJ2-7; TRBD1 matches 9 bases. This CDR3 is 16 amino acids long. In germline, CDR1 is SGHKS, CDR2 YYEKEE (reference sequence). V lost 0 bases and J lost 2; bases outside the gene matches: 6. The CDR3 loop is CASSLVPGQGTYEQYF. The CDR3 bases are TGTGCCAGCAGCTTGGTGCCGGGACAGGGTACCTACGAGCAGTACTTC.

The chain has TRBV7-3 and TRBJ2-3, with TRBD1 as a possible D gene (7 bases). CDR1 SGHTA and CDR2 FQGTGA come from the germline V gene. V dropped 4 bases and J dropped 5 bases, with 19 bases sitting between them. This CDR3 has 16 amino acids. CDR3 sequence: CASSYQGEALVDTQYF. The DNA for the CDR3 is TGTGCCAGCAGCTACCAGGGGGAGGCCTTAGTAGATACGCAGTATTTT.

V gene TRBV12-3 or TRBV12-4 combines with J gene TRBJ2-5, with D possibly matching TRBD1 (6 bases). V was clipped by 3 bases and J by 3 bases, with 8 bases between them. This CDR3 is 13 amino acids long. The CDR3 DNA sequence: TGTGCCAGCAGTTTGACAGGAGAAGAGACCCAGTACTTC. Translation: CASSLTGEETQYF.

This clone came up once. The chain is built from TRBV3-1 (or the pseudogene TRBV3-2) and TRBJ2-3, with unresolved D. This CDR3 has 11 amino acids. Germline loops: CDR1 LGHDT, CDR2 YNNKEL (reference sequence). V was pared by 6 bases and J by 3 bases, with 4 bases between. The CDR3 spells CASSSTDTQYF. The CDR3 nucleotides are TGTGCCAGCAGTAGTACAGATACGCAGTATTTT.

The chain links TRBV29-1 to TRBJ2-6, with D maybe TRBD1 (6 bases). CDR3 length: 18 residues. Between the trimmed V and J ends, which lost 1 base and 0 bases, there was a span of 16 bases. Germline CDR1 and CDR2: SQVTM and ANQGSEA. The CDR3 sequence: CSVEGSDRLSSGANVLTF. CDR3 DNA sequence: TGCAGCGTTGAAGGTTCCGACAGGTTAAGCTCTGGGGCCAACGTCCTGACTTTC.

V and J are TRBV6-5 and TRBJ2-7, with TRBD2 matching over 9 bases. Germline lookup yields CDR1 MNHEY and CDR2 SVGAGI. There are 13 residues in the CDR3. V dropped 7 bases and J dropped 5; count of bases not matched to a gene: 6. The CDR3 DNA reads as TGTGCCAGCACAGGCGGGAGGGCCAACGAGCAGTACTTC. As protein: CASTGGRANEQYF.

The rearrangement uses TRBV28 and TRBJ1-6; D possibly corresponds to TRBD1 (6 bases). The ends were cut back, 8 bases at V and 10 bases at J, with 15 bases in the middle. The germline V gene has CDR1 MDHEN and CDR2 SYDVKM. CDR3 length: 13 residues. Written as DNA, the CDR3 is TGTGCCAGCGAGAGGGGGAAGGGGTCACCCCTCCACTTT. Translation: CASERGKGSPLHF.

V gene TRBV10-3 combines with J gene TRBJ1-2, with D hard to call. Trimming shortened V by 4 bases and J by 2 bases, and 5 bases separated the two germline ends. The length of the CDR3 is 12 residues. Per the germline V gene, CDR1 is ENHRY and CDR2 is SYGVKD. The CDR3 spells CAISGENYGYTF. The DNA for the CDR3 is TGTGCCATCAGTGGTGAGAACTATGGCTACACCTTC.

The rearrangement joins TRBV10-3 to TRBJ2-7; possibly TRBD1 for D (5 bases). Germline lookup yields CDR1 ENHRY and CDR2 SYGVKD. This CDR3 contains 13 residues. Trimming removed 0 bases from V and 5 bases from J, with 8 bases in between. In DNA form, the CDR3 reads TGTGCCATCAGTGAGTCGCAGGGTAACGAGCAGTACTTC. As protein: CAISESQGNEQYF.

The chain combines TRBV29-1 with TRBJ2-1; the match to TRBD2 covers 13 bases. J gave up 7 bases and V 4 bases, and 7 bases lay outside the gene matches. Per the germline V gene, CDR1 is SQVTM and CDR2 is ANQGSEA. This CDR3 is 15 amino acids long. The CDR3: CSVVMGLAGTNEQFF. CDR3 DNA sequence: TGCAGCGTTGTAATGGGACTAGCGGGGACTAATGAGCAGTTCTTC.

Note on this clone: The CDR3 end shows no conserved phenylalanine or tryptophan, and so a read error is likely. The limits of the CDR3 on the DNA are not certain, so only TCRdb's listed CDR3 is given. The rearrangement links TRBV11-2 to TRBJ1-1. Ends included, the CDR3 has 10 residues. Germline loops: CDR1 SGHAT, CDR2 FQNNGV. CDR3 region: CASSLETLEV.

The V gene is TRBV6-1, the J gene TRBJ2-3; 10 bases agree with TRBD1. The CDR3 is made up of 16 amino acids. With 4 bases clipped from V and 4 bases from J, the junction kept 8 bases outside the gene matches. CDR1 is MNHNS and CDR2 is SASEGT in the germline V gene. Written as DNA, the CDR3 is TGTGCCAGCAGTGGTTGGGGACAGGGGAGCGCAGATACGCAGTATTTT. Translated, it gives CASSGWGQGSADTQYF.

CDR3 region: CASSEYARGWVYGYTF. For the CDR3, the DNA is TGTGCCAGCAGTGAATACGCAAGGGGCTGGGTCTATGGCTACACCTTC. This chain connects TRBV25-1 to TRBJ1-2, with D perhaps TRBD1 (5 bases). Per germline, CDR1 MGHDK and CDR2 SYGVNS. This CDR3 is 16 amino acids long. Deletions cut 0 bases from V and 4 bases from J, with 15 bases between.

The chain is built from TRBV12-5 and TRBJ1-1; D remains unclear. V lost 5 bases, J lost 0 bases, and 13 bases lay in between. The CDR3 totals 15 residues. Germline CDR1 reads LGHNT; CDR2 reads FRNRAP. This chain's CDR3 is CASGRRRTVNTEAFF. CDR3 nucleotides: TGTGCTAGTGGTCGAAGGAGAACGGTGAACACTGAAGCTTTCTTT.

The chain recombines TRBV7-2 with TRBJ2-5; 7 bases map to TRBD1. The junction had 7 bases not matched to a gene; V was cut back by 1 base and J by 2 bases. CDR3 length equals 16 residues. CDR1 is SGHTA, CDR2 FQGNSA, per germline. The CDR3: CASSLGQGIGQETQYF. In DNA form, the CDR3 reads TGTGCCAGCAGCTTAGGACAGGGAATTGGACAAGAGACCCAGTACTTC.

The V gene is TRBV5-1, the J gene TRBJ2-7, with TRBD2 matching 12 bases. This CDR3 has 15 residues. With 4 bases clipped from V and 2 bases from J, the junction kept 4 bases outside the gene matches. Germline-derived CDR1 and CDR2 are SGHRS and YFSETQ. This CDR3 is CASSLRTSGTYEQYF. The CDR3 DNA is TGCGCCAGCAGCCTTAGGACTAGCGGGACCTACGAGCAGTACTTC.

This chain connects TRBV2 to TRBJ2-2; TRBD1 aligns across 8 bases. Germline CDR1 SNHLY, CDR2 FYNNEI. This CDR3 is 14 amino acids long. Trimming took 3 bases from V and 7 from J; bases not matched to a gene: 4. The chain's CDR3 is CASSDRTGYGELFF. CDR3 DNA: TGTGCCAGCAGTGACCGGACAGGGTACGGGGAGCTGTTTTTT.

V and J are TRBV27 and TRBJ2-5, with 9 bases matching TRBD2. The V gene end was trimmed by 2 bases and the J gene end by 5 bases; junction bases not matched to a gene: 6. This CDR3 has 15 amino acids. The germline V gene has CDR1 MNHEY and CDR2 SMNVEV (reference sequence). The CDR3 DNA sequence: TGTGCCAGCAGTTTAGCGGGAGGGCCGCGGGAGACCCAGTACTTC. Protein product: CASSLAGGPRETQYF.

This CDR3 is CASSSWTSGNTGELFF. The CDR3 bases are TGTGCCAGCAGTTCATGGACTAGCGGGAACACCGGGGAGCTGTTTTTT. This sequence joins TRBV27 and TRBJ2-2, with 10 bases lining up with TRBD2. The CDR3 consists of 16 residues. The V gene end was trimmed by 4 bases and the J gene end by 1 base; junction bases not matched to a gene: 3. Looked up from germline, CDR1 is MNHEY and CDR2 is SMNVEV (reference sequence).

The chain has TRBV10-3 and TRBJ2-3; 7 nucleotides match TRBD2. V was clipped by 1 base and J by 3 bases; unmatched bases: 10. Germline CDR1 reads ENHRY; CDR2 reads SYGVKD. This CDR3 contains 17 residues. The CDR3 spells CAISEWKRDDGTDTQYF. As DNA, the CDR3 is TGTGCCATCAGTGAGTGGAAGCGGGATGACGGGACAGATACGCAGTATTTT.

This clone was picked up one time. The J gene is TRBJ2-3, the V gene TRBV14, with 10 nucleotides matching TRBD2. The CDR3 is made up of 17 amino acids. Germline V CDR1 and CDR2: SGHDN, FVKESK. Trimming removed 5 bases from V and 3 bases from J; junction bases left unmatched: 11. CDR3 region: CASSTWTSGDGTDTQYF. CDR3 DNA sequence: TGTGCCAGCAGCACCTGGACTAGCGGAGACGGGACAGATACGCAGTATTTT.

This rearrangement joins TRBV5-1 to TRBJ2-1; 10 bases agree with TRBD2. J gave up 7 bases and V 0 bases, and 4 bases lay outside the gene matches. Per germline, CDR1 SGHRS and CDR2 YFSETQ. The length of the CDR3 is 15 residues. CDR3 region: CASSLGLAGVNEQFF. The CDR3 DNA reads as TGCGCCAGCAGCTTGGGTCTAGCGGGAGTTAATGAGCAGTTCTTC.